This record covers a single TCR beta chain. Its antigen is still unknown. The data derive from a study of T cell responses to AZD1222 COVID-19 vaccine. Regarding the study as a whole: Breadth and depth of Spike-specific TCRs rose after two AZD1222 doses.

TCRdb keeps only in-frame clones here, not all; method: immunoSEQ multiplex PCR. Of some 120,000 clones in the sample, approximately 88% are singletons; the top ten hold roughly 7.4%. The germline V and J ends were trimmed by 2 bases and 0 bases, with 10 bases remaining between them. The CDR3 is 15 residues long. The germline V gene has CDR1 MDHEN and CDR2 SYDVKM. This chain connects TRBV28 to TRBJ1-1; TRBD1 is a possible D gene (5 bases). Sequenced material: peripheral blood, taken on day 0 of AZD1222 vaccination. This sequence originates from an adult in good health. The CDR3 sequence is CASSLIGGVNTEAFF. In DNA, the CDR3 is TGTGCCAGCAGTTTAATTGGGGGGGTGAACACTGAAGCTTTCTTT.